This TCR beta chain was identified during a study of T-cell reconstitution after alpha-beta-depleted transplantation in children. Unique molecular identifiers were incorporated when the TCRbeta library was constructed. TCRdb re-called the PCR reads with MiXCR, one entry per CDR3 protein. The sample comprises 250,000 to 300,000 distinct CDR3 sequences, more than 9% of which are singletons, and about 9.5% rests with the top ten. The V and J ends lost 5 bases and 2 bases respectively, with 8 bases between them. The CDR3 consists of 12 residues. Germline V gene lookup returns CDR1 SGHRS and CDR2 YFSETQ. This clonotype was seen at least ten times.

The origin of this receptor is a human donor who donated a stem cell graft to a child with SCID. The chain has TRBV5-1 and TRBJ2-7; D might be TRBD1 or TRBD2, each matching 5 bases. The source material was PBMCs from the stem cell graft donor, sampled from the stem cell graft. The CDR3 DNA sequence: TGCGCCAGCAGTGGGGGTGCCTACGAGCAGTACTTC. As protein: CASSGGAYEQYF.